The 11 T cell receptor beta chains below come from one sample, sequenced in a study of OX40 agonist ivuxolimab in advanced cancers. Assay: immunoSEQ multiplex PCR; the TCRdb copy retains only in-frame clones and omits some. The sample includes roughly 66,000 clones, 75% to 85% of them seen just once. Specimen: CD4+ or CD8+ T cells sorted from blood, collected in a trial of the OX40 agonist ivuxolimab. The origin of the receptors is an adult with an advanced solid tumor such as melanoma, head and neck, liver or kidney cancer.

This chain uses TRBV28 with TRBJ1-5; D is undetermined. The CDR3 has 13 amino acids. The ends were cut back, 7 bases at V and 2 bases at J, with 9 bases in the middle. CDR1 is MDHEN, CDR2 SYDVKM, per germline. Here the CDR3 reads CASMRERNQPQHF. DNA for the CDR3: TGTGCCAGCATGAGAGAGCGCAATCAGCCCCAGCATTTT.

The V call is TRBV28, the J call TRBJ2-7; maybe TRBD2 (6 bases). The CDR3 is made up of 20 amino acids. Trimming pared 3 bases from V and 4 bases from J, leaving 31 bases between. Germline-derived CDR1 and CDR2 are MDHEN and SYDVKM. The CDR3, as DNA: TGTGCCAGCAGTTTGCCAGCCCAGTCCCTTCTCTGGGACTCCGAATACGAGCAGTACTTC. This sequence encodes CASSLPAQSLLWDSEYEQYF.

The rearrangement uses TRBV6-6 and TRBJ1-1; 7 bases align to TRBD1. Germline V gene data show CDR1 as MNHNY and CDR2 as SVGAGI (reference sequence). V lost 5 bases and J lost 1; bases outside the gene matches: 4. The CDR3 covers 14 residues. Here the CDR3 reads CASSPGTANTEAFF. The DNA for the CDR3 is TGTGCCAGCAGTCCCGGGACAGCGAACACTGAAGCTTTCTTT.

This sequence joins TRBV6-1 and TRBJ1-2; 7 nucleotides line up with TRBD1. The CDR3 is made up of 15 amino acids. Germline CDR1 reads MNHNS; CDR2 reads SASEGT. The ends lost 6 bases at V and 7 bases at J; junction bases unmatched: 14. This CDR3 is CASSPRQGWSGGYTF. DNA for the CDR3: TGTGCCAGCAGCCCCCGACAGGGCTGGTCTGGTGGCTACACCTTC.

V and J are TRBV7-3 and TRBJ2-4, with D tentatively TRBD2 (6 bases). The CDR3 extends over 17 amino acids. Trimming left V 2 bases short and J 6 bases short, with 20 bases between. Germline-derived CDR1 and CDR2 are SGHTA and FQGTGA. CDR3 DNA: TGTGCCAGCAGCTTATCAGAGCGGGCGTCGGGTCTAAACATTCAGTACTTC. Protein sequence: CASSLSERASGLNIQYF.

The chain is built from TRBV7-2 and TRBJ2-6, with D perhaps TRBD1 (5 bases). CDR3 size: 15 residues. V was shortened by 2 bases and J by 4 bases, with 9 bases between the two germline ends. In germline, CDR1 is SGHTA, CDR2 FQGNSA. This chain's CDR3 is CASSLSRTGANVLTF. CDR3 coding DNA: TGTGCCAGCAGCTTATCTCGGACAGGGGCCAACGTCCTGACTTTC.

The chain employs TRBV13 and TRBJ2-3; perhaps TRBD1 as D (5 bases). There are 12 residues in the CDR3. V lost 3 bases and J lost 5, with 6 bases in between. The germline V gene has CDR1 PRHDT and CDR2 FYEKMQ (reference sequence). The CDR3 region is CASSFQGDTQYF. For the CDR3, the DNA is TGTGCCAGCAGCTTTCAGGGAGATACGCAGTATTTT.

This clone was found a few times. The rearrangement uses TRBV10-2 and TRBJ2-3, with 7 bases that match TRBD1. The CDR3 spans 15 residues. Trimming took 6 bases from V and 0 from J; bases not matched to a gene: 6. CDR1 and CDR2 (germline): WSHSY, SAAADI. DNA of the CDR3: TGCGCCAGCAGGAACCGGGACAGTAGCACAGATACGCAGTATTTT. Residues: CASRNRDSSTDTQYF.

There are a few counts of this clone. The V gene is TRBV11-1, the J gene TRBJ1-1; perhaps TRBD1 as D (5 bases). The CDR3 length is 12 residues. With 5 bases removed from V and 11 bases from J, the gap between germline ends came to 15 bases. CDR1 and CDR2 from the germline V gene are SGHAT and FQDESV (reference sequence). The CDR3 is CASSLQGYRAFF. The CDR3 bases are TGTGCCAGCAGCCTCCAGGGCTATCGCGCTTTCTTT.

The sample holds a few counts of this clone. The chain combines TRBV19 with TRBJ2-1; 8 bases map to TRBD2. V gave up 6 bases and J gave up 5 bases; unmatched junction bases: 12. This CDR3 is 16 amino acids long. CDR1 is LNHDA and CDR2 is SQIVND in the germline V gene (reference sequence). This CDR3 reads CASRTIAGRIDNEQFF. CDR3 sequence (DNA): TGTGCCAGTAGGACGATAGCGGGGAGAATAGACAATGAGCAGTTCTTC.

The V and J genes are TRBV19 and TRBJ1-5; D uncertain. The germline V gene has CDR1 LNHDA and CDR2 SQIVND (reference sequence). This CDR3 is built from 16 residues. Trimming removed 3 bases at V and 1 base at J, with 13 bases between. The CDR3 DNA reads TGTGCCAGTAGTATTTGGGCCCCGGGAAGCAATCAGCCCCAGCATTTT. This gives the protein CASSIWAPGSNQPQHF.